Detailed here is one TCR beta chain. The antigen remains unidentified. A sample-barcoded 5' primer and a J-beta primer mix were used in a second PCR of about 6 to 11 cycles. MiXCR was run by TCRdb on the 5' RACE reads, yielding one entry per CDR3 protein. This sample has 1.5 million to 1.8 million distinct CDR3 sequences, with 35% to 45% found just once. The data originate from a study of blood T cells in healthy people across ages. Study outcomes and limitations: Long-lived donors exceeded aged donors in naive CD4+ cells and diversity.

There are 13 residues in the CDR3. Germline values: CDR1 MNHNS, CDR2 SASEGT. V lost 6 bases to trimming and J lost 11 bases, with 19 bases between them. The receptor comes from a woman under 30 in good health. The chain recombines TRBV6-1 with TRBJ2-5; tentative D call: TRBD1 (6 bases). The source material was blood. CDR3 nucleotide sequence: TGTGCCAGCAGACCCGGGACATTCAATGAGCAGTACTTC. Its protein product is CASRPGTFNEQYF.